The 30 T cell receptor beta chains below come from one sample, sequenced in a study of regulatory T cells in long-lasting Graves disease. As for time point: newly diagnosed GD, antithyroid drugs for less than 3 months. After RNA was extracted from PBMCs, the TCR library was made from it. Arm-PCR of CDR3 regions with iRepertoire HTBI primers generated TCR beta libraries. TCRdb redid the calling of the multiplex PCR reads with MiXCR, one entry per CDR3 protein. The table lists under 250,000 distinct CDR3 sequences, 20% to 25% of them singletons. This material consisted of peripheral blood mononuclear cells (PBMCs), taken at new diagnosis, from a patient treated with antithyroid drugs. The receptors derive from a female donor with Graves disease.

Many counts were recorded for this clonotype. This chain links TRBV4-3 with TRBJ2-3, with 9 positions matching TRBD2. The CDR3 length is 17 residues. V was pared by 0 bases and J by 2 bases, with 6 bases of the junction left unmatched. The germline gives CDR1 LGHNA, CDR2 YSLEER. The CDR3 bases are TGCGCCAGCAGCCAAGAATGGCGGGGGGGCCTCACAGATACGCAGTATTTT. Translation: CASSQEWRGGLTDTQYF.

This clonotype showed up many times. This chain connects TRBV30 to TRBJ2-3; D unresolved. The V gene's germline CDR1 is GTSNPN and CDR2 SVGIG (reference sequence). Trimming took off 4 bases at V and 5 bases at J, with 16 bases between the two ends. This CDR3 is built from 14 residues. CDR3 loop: CAWTMGNSRDTQYF. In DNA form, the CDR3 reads TGTGCCTGGACGATGGGGAATTCGAGAGATACGCAGTATTTT.

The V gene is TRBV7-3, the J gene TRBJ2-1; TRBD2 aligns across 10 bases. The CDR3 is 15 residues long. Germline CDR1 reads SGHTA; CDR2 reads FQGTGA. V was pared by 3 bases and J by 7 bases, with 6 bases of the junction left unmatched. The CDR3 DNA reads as TGTGCCAGCAGCTTCCTAGCGGGAGATATGAATGAGCAGTTCTTC. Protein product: CASSFLAGDMNEQFF.

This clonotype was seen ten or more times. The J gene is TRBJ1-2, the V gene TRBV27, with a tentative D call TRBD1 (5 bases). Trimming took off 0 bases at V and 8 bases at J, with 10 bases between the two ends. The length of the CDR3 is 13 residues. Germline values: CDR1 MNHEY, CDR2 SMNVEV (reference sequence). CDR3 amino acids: CASSLSPGRGYTF. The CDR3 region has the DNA TGTGCCAGCAGTTTATCCCCAGGGCGGGGCTACACCTTC.

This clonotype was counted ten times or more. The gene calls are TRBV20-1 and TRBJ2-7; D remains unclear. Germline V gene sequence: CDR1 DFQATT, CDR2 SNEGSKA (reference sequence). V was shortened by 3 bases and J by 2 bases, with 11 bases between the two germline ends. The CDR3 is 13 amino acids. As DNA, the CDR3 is TGCAGTGCTAGTCACGCGGACGCCTACGAGCAGTACTTC. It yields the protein CSASHADAYEQYF.

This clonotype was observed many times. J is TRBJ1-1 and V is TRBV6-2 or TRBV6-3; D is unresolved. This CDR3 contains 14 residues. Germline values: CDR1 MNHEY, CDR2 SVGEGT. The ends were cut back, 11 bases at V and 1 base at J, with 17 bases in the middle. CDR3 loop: CAGPNRVTNTEAFF. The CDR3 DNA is TGTGCCGGACCGAACCGGGTTACGAACACTGAAGCTTTCTTT.

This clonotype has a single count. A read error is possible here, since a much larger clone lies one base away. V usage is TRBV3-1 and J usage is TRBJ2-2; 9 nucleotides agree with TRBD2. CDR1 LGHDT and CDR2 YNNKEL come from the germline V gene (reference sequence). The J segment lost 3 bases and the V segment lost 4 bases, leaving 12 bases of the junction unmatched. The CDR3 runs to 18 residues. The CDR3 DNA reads TGTGCCAGCAGCCTAGAATCTAGCGGGAAAGTCGACACCGGGGAGCTGTTTTTT. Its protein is CASSLESSGKVDTGELFF. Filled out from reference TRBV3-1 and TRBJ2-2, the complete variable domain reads DTAVSQTPKYLVTQMGNDKSIKCEQNLGHDTMYWYKQDSKKFLKIMFSYNNKELIINETVPNRFSPKSPDKAHLNLHINSLELGDSAVYFCASSLESSGKVDTGELFFGEGSRLTVL.

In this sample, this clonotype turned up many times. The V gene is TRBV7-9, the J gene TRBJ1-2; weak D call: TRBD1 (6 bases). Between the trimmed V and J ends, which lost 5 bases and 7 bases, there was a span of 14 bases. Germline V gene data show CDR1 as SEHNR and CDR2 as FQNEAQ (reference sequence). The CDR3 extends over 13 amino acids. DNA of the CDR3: TGTGCCAGCAGCCCCCTGGGGGCGGCTGGCTACACCTTC. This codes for CASSPLGAAGYTF.

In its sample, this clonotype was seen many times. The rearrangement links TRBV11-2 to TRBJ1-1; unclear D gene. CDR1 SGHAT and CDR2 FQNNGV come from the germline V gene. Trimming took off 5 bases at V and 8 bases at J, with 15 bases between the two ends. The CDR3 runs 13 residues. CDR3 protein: CASSLPGLAEAFF. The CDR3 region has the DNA TGTGCCAGCAGCCTGCCGGGCTTAGCCGAAGCTTTCTTT.

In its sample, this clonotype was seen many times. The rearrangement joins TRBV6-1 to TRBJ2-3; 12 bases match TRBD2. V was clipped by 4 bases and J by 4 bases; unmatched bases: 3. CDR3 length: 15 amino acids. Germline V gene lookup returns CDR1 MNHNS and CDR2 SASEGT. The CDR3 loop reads CASSGLAGVADTQYF. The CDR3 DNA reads TGTGCCAGCAGTGGACTAGCGGGAGTGGCAGATACGCAGTATTTT.

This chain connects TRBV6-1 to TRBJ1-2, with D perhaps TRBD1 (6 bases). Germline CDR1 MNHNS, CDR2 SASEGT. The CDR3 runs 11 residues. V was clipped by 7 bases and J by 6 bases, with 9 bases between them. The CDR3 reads CASNTGHGYTF. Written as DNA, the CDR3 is TGTGCCAGCAACACAGGGCATGGCTACACCTTC.

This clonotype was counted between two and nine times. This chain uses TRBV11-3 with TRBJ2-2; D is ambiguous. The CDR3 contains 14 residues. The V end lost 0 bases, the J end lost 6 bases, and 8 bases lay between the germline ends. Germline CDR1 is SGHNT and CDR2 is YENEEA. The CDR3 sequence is CASSLDGWSGELFF. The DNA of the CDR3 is TGTGCCAGCAGCTTAGACGGGTGGTCCGGGGAGCTGTTTTTT.

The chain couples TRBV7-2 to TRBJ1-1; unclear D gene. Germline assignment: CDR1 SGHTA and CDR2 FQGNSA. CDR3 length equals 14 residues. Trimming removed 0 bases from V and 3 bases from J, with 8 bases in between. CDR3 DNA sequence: TGTGCCAGCAGCTTAGCGGCAGACTACACTGAAGCTTTCTTT. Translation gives CASSLAADYTEAFF. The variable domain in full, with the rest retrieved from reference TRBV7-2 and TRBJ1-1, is GAGVSQSPSNKVTEKGKDVELRCDPISGHTALYWYRQSLGQGLEFLIYFQGNSAPDKSGLPSDRFSAERTGGSVSTLTIQRTQQEDSAVYLCASSLAADYTEAFFGQGTRLTVV.

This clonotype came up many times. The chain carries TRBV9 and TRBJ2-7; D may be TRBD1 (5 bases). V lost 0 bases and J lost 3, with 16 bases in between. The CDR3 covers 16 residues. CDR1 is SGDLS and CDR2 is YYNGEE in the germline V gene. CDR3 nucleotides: TGTGCCAGCAGCGTAGGGTTGGACAACGACTTCTACGAGCAGTACTTC. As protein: CASSVGLDNDFYEQYF.

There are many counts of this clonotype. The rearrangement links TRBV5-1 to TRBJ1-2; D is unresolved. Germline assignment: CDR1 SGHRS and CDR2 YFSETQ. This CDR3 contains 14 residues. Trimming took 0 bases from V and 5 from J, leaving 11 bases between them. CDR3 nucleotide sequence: TGCGCCAGCAGCTTGGACCCGGTAGTTTATGGCTACACCTTC. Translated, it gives CASSLDPVVYGYTF.

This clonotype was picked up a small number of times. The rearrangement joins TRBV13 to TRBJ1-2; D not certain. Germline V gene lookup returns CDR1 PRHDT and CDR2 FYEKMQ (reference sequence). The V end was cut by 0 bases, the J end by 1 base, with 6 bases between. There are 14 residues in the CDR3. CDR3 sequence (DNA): TGTGCCAGCAGCTTAGGGCACGTTAACTATGGCTACACCTTC. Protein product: CASSLGHVNYGYTF.

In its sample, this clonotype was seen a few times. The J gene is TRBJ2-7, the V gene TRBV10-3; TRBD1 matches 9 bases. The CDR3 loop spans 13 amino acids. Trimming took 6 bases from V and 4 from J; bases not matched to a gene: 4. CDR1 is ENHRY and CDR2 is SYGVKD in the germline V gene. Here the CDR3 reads CAIRGDRAYEQYF. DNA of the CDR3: TGTGCCATCAGGGGGGACAGGGCATACGAGCAGTACTTC.

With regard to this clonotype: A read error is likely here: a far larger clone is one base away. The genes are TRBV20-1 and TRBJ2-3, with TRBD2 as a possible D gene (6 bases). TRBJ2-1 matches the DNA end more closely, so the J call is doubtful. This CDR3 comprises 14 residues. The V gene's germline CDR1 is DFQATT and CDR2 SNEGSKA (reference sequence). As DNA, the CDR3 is TGCAGTGCTAGAGAGGACTGGGGGGAGCTTGAGCAGTTCTTC. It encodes CSAREDWGELEQFF.

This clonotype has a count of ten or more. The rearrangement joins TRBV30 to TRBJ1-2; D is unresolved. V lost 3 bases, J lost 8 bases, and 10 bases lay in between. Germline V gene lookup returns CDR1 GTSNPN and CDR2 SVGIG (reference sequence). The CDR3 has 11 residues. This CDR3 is CAWSWGEGYTF. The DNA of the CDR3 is TGTGCCTGGAGCTGGGGAGAGGGCTACACCTTC. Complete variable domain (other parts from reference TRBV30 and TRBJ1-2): SQTIHQWPATLVQPVGSPLSLECTVEGTSNPNLYWYRQAAGRGLQLLFYSVGIGQISSEVPQNLSASRPQDRQFILSSKKLLLSDSGFYLCAWSWGEGYTFGSGTRLTVV.

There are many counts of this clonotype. CDR3 nucleotides: TGTGCCAGCAGTCGAAAGGGGCATTTCGTTCGGGAGCAGTACTTC. Translation: CASSRKGHFVREQYF. The rearrangement links TRBV27 to TRBJ2-7; D possibly corresponds to TRBD1 (5 bases). The CDR3 runs to 15 residues. V was cut by 5 bases and J by 7 bases, with 21 bases left in between. Germline loops: CDR1 MNHEY, CDR2 SMNVEV (reference sequence).

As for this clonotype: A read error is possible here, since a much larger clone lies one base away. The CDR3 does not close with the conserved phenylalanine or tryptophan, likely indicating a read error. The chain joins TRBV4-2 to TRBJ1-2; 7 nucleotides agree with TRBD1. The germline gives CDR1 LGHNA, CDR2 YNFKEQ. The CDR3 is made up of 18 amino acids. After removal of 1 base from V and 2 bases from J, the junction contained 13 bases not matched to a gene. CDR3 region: CASSQGIRQGGANYGYTS. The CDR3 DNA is TGTGCCAGCAGCCAAGGGATAAGACAGGGAGGCGCCAACTATGGCTACACCTCC.

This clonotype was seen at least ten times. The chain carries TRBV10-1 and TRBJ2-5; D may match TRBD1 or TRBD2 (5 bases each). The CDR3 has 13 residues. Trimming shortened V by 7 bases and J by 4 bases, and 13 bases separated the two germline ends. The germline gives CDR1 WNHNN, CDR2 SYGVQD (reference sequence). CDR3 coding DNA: TGCGCCAGCACCCGGGGCCACGGAGAGACCCAGTACTTC. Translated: CASTRGHGETQYF.

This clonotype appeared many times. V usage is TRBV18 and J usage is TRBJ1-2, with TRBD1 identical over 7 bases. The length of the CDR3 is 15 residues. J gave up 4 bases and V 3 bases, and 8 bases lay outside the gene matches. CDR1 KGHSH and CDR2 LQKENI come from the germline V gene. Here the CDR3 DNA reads TGTGCCAGCTCACCGGGGGACAGTCTGGCCTATGGCTACACCTTC. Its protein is CASSPGDSLAYGYTF.

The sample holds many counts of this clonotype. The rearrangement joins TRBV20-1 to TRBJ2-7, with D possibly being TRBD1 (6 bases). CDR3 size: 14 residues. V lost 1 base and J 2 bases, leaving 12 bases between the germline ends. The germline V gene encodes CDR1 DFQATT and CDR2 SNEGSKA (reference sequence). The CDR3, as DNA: TGCAGTGCTAGAGGGACAGCCGCTCCCTACGAGCAGTACTTC. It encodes CSARGTAAPYEQYF.

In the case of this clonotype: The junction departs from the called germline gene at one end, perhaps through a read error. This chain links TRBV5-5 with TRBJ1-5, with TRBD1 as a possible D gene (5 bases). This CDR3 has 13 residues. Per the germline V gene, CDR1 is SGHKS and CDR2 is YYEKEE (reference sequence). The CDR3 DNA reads TGTGCCGGCAGACCGGACACCTACGAGCCCCAGCATTTT. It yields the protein CAGRPDTYEPQHF.

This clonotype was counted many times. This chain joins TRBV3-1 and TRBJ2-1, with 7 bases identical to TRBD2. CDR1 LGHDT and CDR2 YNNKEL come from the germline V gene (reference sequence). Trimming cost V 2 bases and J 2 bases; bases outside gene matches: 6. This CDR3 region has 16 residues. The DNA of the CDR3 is TGTGCCAGCAGCCAATCGCTAGCGGTGCCCTACAATGAGCAGTTCTTC. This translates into CASSQSLAVPYNEQFF.

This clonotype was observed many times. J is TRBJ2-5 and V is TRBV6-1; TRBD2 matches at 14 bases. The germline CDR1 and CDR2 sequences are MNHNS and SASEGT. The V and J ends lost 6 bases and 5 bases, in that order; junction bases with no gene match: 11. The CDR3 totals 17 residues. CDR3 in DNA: TGTGCCAGCAGCCGCATGACTAGCGGGAGGGCCTCGGAGACCCAGTACTTC. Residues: CASSRMTSGRASETQYF.

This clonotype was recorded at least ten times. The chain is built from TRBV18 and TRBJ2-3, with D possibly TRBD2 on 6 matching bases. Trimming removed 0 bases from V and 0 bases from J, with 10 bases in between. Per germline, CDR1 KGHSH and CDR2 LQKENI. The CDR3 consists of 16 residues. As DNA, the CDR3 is TGTGCCAGCTCACCACCGGGGGGTGGGAGCACAGATACGCAGTATTTT. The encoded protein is CASSPPGGGSTDTQYF.

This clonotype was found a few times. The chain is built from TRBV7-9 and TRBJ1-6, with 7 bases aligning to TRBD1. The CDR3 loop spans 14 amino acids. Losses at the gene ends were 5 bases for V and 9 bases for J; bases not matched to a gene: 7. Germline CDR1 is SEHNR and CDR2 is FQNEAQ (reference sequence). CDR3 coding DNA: TGTGCCAGCAGCCCAGACAGGGCCGTTTCACCCCTCCACTTT. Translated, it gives CASSPDRAVSPLHF.

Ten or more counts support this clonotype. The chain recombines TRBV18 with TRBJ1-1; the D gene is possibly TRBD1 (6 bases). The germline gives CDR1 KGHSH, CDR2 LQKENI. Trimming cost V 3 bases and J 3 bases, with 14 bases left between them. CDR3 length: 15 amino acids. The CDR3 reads CASSPTARGDTEAFF. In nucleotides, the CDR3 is TGTGCCAGCTCACCGACGGCCAGGGGTGACACTGAAGCTTTCTTT.